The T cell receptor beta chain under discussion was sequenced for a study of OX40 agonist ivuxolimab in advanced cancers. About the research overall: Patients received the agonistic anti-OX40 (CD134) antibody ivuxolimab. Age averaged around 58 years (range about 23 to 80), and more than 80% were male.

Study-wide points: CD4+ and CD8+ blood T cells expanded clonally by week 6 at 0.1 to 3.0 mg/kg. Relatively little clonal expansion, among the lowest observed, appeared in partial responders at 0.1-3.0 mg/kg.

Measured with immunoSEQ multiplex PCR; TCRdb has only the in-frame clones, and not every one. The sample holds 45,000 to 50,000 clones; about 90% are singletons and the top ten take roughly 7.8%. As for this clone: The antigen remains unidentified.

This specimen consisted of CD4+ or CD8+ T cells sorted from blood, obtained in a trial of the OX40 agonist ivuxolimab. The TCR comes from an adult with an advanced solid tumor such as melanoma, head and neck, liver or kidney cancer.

The DNA of the CDR3 is TGTGCCAGCAGCGAGACTAGTAACTACAATGAGCAGTTCTTC. Translated: CASSETSNYNEQFF. The V gene is TRBV9, the J gene TRBJ2-1; D might be TRBD2 (6 bases). V dropped 3 bases and J dropped 3 bases, with 10 bases sitting between them. Germline values: CDR1 SGDLS, CDR2 YYNGEE. This CDR3 region has 14 residues.